The 13 T cell receptor beta chains below all came from one sample that was sequenced in a study of cytomegalovirus exposure and HLA in healthy donors. The PCR used 60 Vbeta and 13 Jbeta primers. Generated by immunoSEQ multiplex PCR, the TCRdb table keeps only in-frame clones and is missing some. The data hold over 200,000 clones, with over 65% observed a single time. Sequencing used PBMCs. The receptors here all came from a woman aged 55-70 years in good health and CMV-seropositive.

This clone was seen just once. This chain connects TRBV27 to TRBJ1-1, with 10 bases fitting TRBD1. Germline CDR1 is MNHEY and CDR2 is SMNVEV (reference sequence). V lost 5 bases, J lost 6 bases, and 3 bases stayed unmatched. This CDR3 contains 13 residues. Written as DNA, the CDR3 is TGTGCCAGCAGTAGGACAGGGGGTCCTGAAGCTTTCTTT. Protein product: CASSRTGGPEAFF.

V is TRBV19 and J is TRBJ1-4; weak D call: TRBD1 (6 bases). Deletions cut 5 bases from V and 3 bases from J, with 13 bases between. The germline V gene has CDR1 LNHDA and CDR2 SQIVND (reference sequence). This CDR3 is 15 amino acids long. DNA of the CDR3: TGTGCCAGTAGTCGCCACAGGGAATCTAATGAAAAACTGTTTTTT. This sequence encodes CASSRHRESNEKLFF. Full variable domain (missing parts from reference TRBV19 and TRBJ1-4): DGGITQSPKYLFRKEGQNVTLSCEQNLNHDAMYWYRQDPGQGLRLIYYSQIVNDFQKGDIAEGYSVSREKKESFPLTVTSAQKNPTAFYLCASSRHRESNEKLFFGSGTQLSVL.

The chain joins TRBV15 to TRBJ1-1; TRBD1 agrees at 9 bases. Trimming cost V 6 bases and J 1 base; bases outside gene matches: 9. This CDR3 region has 16 residues. Germline-derived CDR1 and CDR2 are LNHNV and YYDKDF (reference sequence). The CDR3 region is CATRPRTGVTNTEAFF. CDR3 coding DNA: TGTGCCACCAGGCCCCGGACAGGGGTTACGAACACTGAAGCTTTCTTT.

This clone was seen more than once but under ten times. This chain joins TRBV6-6 and TRBJ1-1; D remains ambiguous. The CDR3 loop spans 13 amino acids. Trimming stripped 2 bases from V and 4 bases from J, with 8 bases between. Germline V gene data show CDR1 as MNHNY and CDR2 as SVGAGI (reference sequence). The CDR3 nucleotides are TGTGCCAGCAGTTACGGGGAGAGCACTGAAGCTTTCTTT. Its translation: CASSYGESTEAFF.

The chain has TRBV6-5 and TRBJ2-3, with 9 bases matching TRBD2. The CDR3 has 15 residues. V trimming: 3 bases; J trimming: 3 bases; junction bases outside the gene matches: 4. Germline CDR1 MNHEY, CDR2 SVGAGI. CDR3 sequence reads: CASSYFLAGTDTQYF. The DNA for the CDR3 is TGTGCCAGCAGTTATTTCCTAGCGGGGACAGATACGCAGTATTTT.

This clone appeared a single time. J is TRBJ2-7 and V is TRBV2; D is undetermined. The CDR3 consists of 10 residues. Germline V lookup: CDR1 SNHLY, CDR2 FYNNEI. Trimming stripped 4 bases from V and 6 bases from J, with 4 bases between. CDR3 nucleotide sequence: TGTGCCAGCAGTGGAGTCGAGCAGTACTTC. This encodes CASSGVEQYF.

The genes are TRBV2 and TRBJ2-2; maybe TRBD2 (6 bases). CDR1 is SNHLY and CDR2 is FYNNEI in the germline V gene. The CDR3 loop spans 16 amino acids. The V end was cut by 8 bases, the J end by 1 base, with 17 bases between. CDR3 sequence (DNA): TGTGCCAGCTCTTCCCAGCGGGCAATGAACACCGGGGAGCTGTTTTTT. Its protein product is CASSSQRAMNTGELFF.

The chain has TRBV11-2 and TRBJ2-7, with a possible D match to TRBD2 (6 bases). The CDR3 sequence is 17 residues long. Per the germline V gene, CDR1 is SGHAT and CDR2 is FQNNGV. The V gene lost 2 bases and the J gene lost 3 bases, with 20 bases spanning the gap. The chain's CDR3 is CASSLPAGPLRNYEQYF. CDR3 nucleotide sequence: TGTGCCAGCAGCTTACCCGCGGGACCCCTAAGGAACTACGAGCAGTACTTC.

V usage is TRBV28 and J usage is TRBJ2-7, with 7 bases identical to TRBD2. Germline CDR1 and CDR2: MDHEN and SYDVKM. The CDR3 is 15 residues long. V dropped 7 bases and J dropped 2; count of bases not matched to a gene: 11. This chain's CDR3 is CASTPSSGGTYEQYF. For the CDR3, the DNA is TGTGCCAGCACACCGTCCTCGGGAGGCACCTACGAGCAGTACTTC. The whole variable domain, remainder taken from reference TRBV28 and TRBJ2-7, is DVKVTQSSRYLVKRTGEKVFLECVQDMDHENMFWYRQDPGLGLRLIYFSYDVKMKEKGDIPEGYSVSREKKERFSLILESASTNQTSMYLCASTPSSGGTYEQYFGPGTRLTVT.

V gene TRBV7-9 combines with J gene TRBJ2-1; 12 bases line up with TRBD2. This CDR3 has 16 residues. CDR1 and CDR2 (germline): SEHNR, FQNEAQ (reference sequence). With V trimmed by 5 bases and J by 6 bases, 8 bases remained unmatched. CDR3 bases: TGTGCCAGCAGCCGCCCGAGACTAGCGGGGGCCAATGAGCAGTTCTTC. It codes for CASSRPRLAGANEQFF.

The chain uses TRBV5-1 and TRBJ1-4; 8 bases match TRBD1. Looked up from germline, CDR1 is SGHRS and CDR2 is YFSETQ. This CDR3 has 15 residues. V was pared by 4 bases and J by 6 bases, with 8 bases of the junction left unmatched. The CDR3 spells CASSGGDRSDEKLFF. In DNA, the CDR3 is TGCGCCAGCAGCGGAGGGGACAGGTCTGATGAAAAACTGTTTTTT. Filled out from reference TRBV5-1 and TRBJ1-4, the complete variable domain reads KAGVTQTPRYLIKTRGQQVTLSCSPISGHRSVSWYQQTPGQGLQFLFEYFSETQRNKGNFPGRFSGRQFSNSRSEMNVSTLELGDSALYLCASSGGDRSDEKLFFGSGTQLSVL.

This clone was seen more than once but under ten times. V and J are TRBV6-1 and TRBJ2-3; 8 bases are a match to TRBD1. This CDR3 has 16 residues. Germline V gene sequence: CDR1 MNHNS, CDR2 SASEGT. J was trimmed by 0 bases and V by 2 bases; bases with no gene match: 4. DNA for the CDR3: TGTGCCAGCAGTGAACGGCAGGGGGCAAGCACAGATACGCAGTATTTT. Protein product: CASSERQGASTDTQYF.

This clone occurred a few times. This chain connects TRBV14 to TRBJ1-1; TRBD1 might be the D (6 bases). V was trimmed by 0 bases and J by 1 base, leaving 15 bases between them. The germline V gene has CDR1 SGHDN and CDR2 FVKESK. The CDR3 runs 17 residues. CDR3 DNA: TGTGCCAGCAGCCAAGATAGGCGAGGGGGTAGGAACACTGAAGCTTTCTTT. Protein product: CASSQDRRGGRNTEAFF. Looking up the rest from reference TRBV14 and TRBJ1-1 gives the full variable domain: EAGVTQFPSHSVIEKGQTVTLRCDPISGHDNLYWYRRVMGKEIKFLLHFVKESKQDESGMPNNRFLAERTGGTYSTLKVQPAELEDSGVYFCASSQDRRGGRNTEAFFGQGTRLTVV.